This entry features one T cell receptor (beta chain) sequence. As yet, its antigen is unknown. This record belongs to a study of T cell responses to AZD1222 COVID-19 vaccine. Study results and caveats: Vaccination with two AZD1222 doses was followed by a rise in Spike-specific TCR breadth and depth.

This table comes from immunoSEQ multiplex PCR, and its TCRdb copy is limited to in-frame clones, with some not included. The sample lists 58,000 or so clones; about 83% were seen once. This CDR3 has 19 amino acids. V gave up 2 bases and J gave up 8 bases, with 30 bases separating them. Looked up from germline, CDR1 is GTSNPN and CDR2 is SVGIG (reference sequence). The sequence came from an adult in good health. This chain links TRBV30 with TRBJ1-4, with D perhaps matching TRBD1 (6 bases). Sample: peripheral blood, taken on day 0 of AZD1222 vaccination. This CDR3 reads CAWSQRVPRAGQFVEKLFF. CDR3 DNA sequence: TGTGCCTGGAGTCAAAGGGTCCCCCGGGCAGGACAGTTTGTGGAAAAACTGTTTTTT.